These T cell receptor beta chains were read from a single sample in a study of CD8+ T cells in alopecia areata. Clones were read by immunoSEQ multiplex PCR, and TCRdb kept only the in-frame ones, dropping some. The sample consists of 200,000 to 250,000 clones, over 60% of them appearing once. The sample here was CD4+ T cells sorted from blood, taken at week 4, from a patient treated with tofacitinib. The receptors here all came from a human donor with alopecia areata. Each CDR3 is given with its conserved first and last residue. The D gene is left open where the match is weak. Clone size is shown for a subset of rows, as once, few, many or a class of expanded clone.

TRBV29-1	few	TRBJ1-3	TRBD1	TGCAGCGCCATAAGGGGGCAAGGCAACACCATATATTTT	CSAIRGQGNTIYF
TRBV5-4	once	TRBJ2-5	-	TGTGCCAGCAGCTTGGAACAGTTAGAGACCCAGTACTTC	CASSLEQLETQYF
TRBV29-1	-	TRBJ1-2	TRBD1	TGCAGCGTGTGGACAGGGAAAGGTGGCTACACCTTC	CSVWTGKGGYTF
TRBV7-2	-	TRBJ2-3	TRBD1	TGTGCCAGCAGCTTAGTAGGGACAGGCATCACAGATACGCAGTATTTT	CASSLVGTGITDTQYF
TRBV5-1	-	TRBJ2-2	-	TGCGCCAGCAGCTTGGGGGCCACCGGGGAGCTGTTTTTT	CASSLGATGELFF
TRBV27	many	TRBJ1-4	-	TGTGCCAGCAGTTTAAAATGGGCAACTAATGAAAAACTGTTTTTT	CASSLKWATNEKLFF
TRBV6-5	-	TRBJ2-3	-	TGTGCCAGCAGTACCTCCGGAGATACGCAGTATTTT	CASSTSGDTQYF
TRBV18	-	TRBJ2-5	-	TGTGCCAGCTCACTCGACACCAACCAAGAGACCCAGTACTTC	CASSLDTNQETQYF
TRBV4-2	once	TRBJ2-7	-	TGTGCCAGCAGCCTCGAGATAGAACAAACATACGAGCAGTACTTC	CASSLEIEQTYEQYF
TRBV7-3	-	TRBJ2-5	TRBD2	TGTGCCAGCAGCTCCGGACTAGCGGGGGGACAAGAGACCCAGTACTTC	CASSSGLAGGQETQYF
TRBV7-2	-	TRBJ2-3	TRBD2	TGTGCCAGCAGCCGCAACCCTAGCGGGACCACAGATACGCAGTATTTT	CASSRNPSGTTDTQYF
TRBV5-1	-	TRBJ1-5	-	TGCGCCAGCAGCTTGGGGGCAGGGGAACAGCCCCAGCATTTT	CASSLGAGEQPQHF
TRBV6-1	few	TRBJ1-5	-	TGTGCCAGCAGTGAAGAGGTAGGGGGGAAATCCCGGCCTGAGCATTTT	CASSEEVGGKSRPEHF
TRBV6-5	-	TRBJ2-1	-	TGTGCCAGCATCCAGGTGGGTGGTGAGCAGTTCTTC	CASIQVGGEQFF
TRBV6-6	-	TRBJ1-1	-	TGTGCCAGCAGTTACGGAGTTTACATGAACACTGAAGCTTTCTTT	CASSYGVYMNTEAFF
TRBV6-5	-	TRBJ2-7	-	TGTGCCAGCAGTTTACGGGGGTCCCCCTTAGTCCACGAGCAGTACTTC	CASSLRGSPLVHEQYF
TRBV29-1	-	TRBJ2-7	-	TGCAGCGTTGGGGCCGGGGGAACCTACGAGCAGTACTTC	CSVGAGGTYEQYF
TRBV30	-	TRBJ1-5	-	TGTGCCTGGAGTGTAACGGCAGGGCCTCTGGCCCAGCATTTT	CAWSVTAGPLAQHF
TRBV5-4	-	TRBJ1-1	-	TGTGCCAGCAGCTTACCAACGGGGATGAACACTGAAGCTTTCTTT	CASSLPTGMNTEAFF
TRBV5-4	-	TRBJ2-1	TRBD2	TGTGCCAGCAGCTTTGCCGGGGGGACTTACAATGAGCAGTTCTTC	CASSFAGGTYNEQFF
TRBV6-5	-	TRBJ1-6	-	TGTGCCAGCAGTTACCGGGGGCTTGGTAATTCACCCCTCCACTTT	CASSYRGLGNSPLHF
TRBV2	once	TRBJ1-5	-	TGTGCCAGCAGTGTATACAGAAACAATCAGCCCCAGCATTTT	CASSVYRNNQPQHF
TRBV28	-	TRBJ2-1	-	TGTGCCAGCAGTCCACCAGGGAGGAACTACAATGAGCAGTTCTTC	CASSPPGRNYNEQFF
TRBV11-1	-	TRBJ2-5	-	TGTGCCAGCAGCTTAGGAGGGATGGAGACCCAGTACTTC	CASSLGGMETQYF
TRBV7-2	-	TRBJ2-2	-	TGTGCCAGCAGCTTACGTTCGGCAGACACCGGGGAGCTGTTTTTT	CASSLRSADTGELFF
TRBV27	-	TRBJ1-6	-	TGTGCCAGCAGTTTGGACACCTTTGGGGGACCCCTCCACTTT	CASSLDTFGGPLHF
TRBV11-2	-	TRBJ2-7	-	TGTGCCAGCAGCTTAGGGACAGAGCGACGAACGGACGAGCAGTACTTC	CASSLGTERRTDEQYF
TRBV5-6	once	TRBJ1-4	TRBD1	TGTGCCAGCAACCAGATGAGGGGGCCCGCAACTAATGAAAAACTGTTTTTT	CASNQMRGPATNEKLFF
TRBV7-2	-	TRBJ2-7	-	TGTGCCAGCAGCCCACGACAGGGAGCGGGCTACGAGCAGTACTTC	CASSPRQGAGYEQYF
TRBV5-6	-	TRBJ1-3	TRBD1	TGTGCCAGCAGCGGCTCGACAGGGGCGGGAAACACCATATATTTT	CASSGSTGAGNTIYF
TRBV6-6	-	TRBJ2-7	-	TGTGCCAGCAGTTCTATAGGGAGCGAGCAGTACTTC	CASSSIGSEQYF
TRBV7-8	-	TRBJ2-5	TRBD2	TGTGCCAGCAGCTTAAGGGACTCCGCGGGAGCCCAGTACTTC	CASSLRDSAGAQYF
TRBV5-1	few	TRBJ2-5	TRBD2	TGCGCCAGCAGCTTCGCCGGACTAGCTCAGGAGACCCAGTACTTC	CASSFAGLAQETQYF
TRBV30	-	TRBJ1-1	-	TGTGCCTGGAGTCTCCCGGGACTCACTCAGGGAGCTTTCTTT	CAWSLPGLTQGAFF
TRBV29-1	-	TRBJ2-7	-	TGCAGCGTTCCCCCCACGGGGTATTTCCACGAGCAGTACTTC	CSVPPTGYFHEQYF
TRBV14	-	TRBJ2-5	-	TGTGCCAGCAGCCAAGAAAGATACCAAGAGACCCAGTACTTC	CASSQERYQETQYF